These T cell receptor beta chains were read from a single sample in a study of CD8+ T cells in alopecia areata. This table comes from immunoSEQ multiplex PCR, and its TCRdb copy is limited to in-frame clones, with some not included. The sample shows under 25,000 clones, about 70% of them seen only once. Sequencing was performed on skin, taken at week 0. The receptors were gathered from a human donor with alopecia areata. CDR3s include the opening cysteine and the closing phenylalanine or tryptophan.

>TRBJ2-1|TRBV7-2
CASSLGGVRTYNEQFF
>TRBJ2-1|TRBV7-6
CASSLQQSSYNEQFF
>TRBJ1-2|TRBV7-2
CASSPGQGYGYTF
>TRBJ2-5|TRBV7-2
CASSSSMGGAEETQYF
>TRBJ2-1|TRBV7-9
CASSFQGGYKKFF
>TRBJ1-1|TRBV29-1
CSATRQSGSEAFF
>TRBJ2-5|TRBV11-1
CASTLEGFQETQYF
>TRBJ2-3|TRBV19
CASPGNKLGDTQYF
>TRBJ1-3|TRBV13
CASSSISGNTIYF
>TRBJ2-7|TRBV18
CASSPAGQGYEQYF
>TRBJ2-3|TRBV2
CASSPGTSGGPTTDTQYF
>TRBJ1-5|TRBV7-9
CASSLGENNQPQHF
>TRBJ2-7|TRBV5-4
CASSPRAAGGRGEQYF
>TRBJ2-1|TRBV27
CASSFLTEGAKAHEQFF
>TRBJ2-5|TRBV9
CASSVGAGGAGTQYF
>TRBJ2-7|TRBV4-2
CASSQDRKRGYEQYF
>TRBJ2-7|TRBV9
CASSVLGTGFYEQYF
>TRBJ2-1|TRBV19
CASSIGVPSGGRVSNEQFF
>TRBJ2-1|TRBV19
CASSIVWDYEGSHVNEQFF
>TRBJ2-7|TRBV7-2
CASSWSGASYEQYF
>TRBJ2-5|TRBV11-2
CASSLVGGTETQYF
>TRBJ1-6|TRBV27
CASSLHRWRALDSPLHF
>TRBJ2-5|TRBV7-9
CASSLARTTQETQYF
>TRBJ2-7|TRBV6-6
CASSYSGGSYEQYF
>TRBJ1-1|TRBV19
CASSYTGGTEAFF
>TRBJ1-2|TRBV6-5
CASSYFGISGNYGYTF
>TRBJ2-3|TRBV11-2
CASMIPGTDTQYF
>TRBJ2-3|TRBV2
CASSAADTQYF
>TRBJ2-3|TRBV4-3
CASSQDLGQVGYF
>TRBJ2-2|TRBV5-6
CASSGRGRRTNTGELFF
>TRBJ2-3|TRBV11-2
CASSSIVTDTQYF
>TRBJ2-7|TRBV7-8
CASSLDGRPSLIYEQYF
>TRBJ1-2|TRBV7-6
CASSWSGGSYGYTF
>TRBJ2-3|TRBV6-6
CASSWRASVTDTQYF
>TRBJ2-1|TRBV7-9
CASSIRLAGEVEQFF
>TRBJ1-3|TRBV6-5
CASSYGRSLGNTIYF
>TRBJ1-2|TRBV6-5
CASSYGQGPGYGYTF
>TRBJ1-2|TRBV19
CASSSEVYGYTF
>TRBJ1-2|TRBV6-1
CASSKSRTTNYGYTF
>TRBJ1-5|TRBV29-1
CSVVWTDSNQPQHF
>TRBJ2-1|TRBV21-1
CASSKARRGDEQFF
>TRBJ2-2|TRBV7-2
CASSFGITGELFF
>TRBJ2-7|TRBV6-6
CASSLGQGDYEQYF
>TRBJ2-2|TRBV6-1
CASSALAGGLNTGELFF
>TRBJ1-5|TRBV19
CASSIPRQGWNQPQHF
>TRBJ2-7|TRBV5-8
CASSPYYEQYF
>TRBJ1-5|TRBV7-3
CASSLMPAGGNQPQHF
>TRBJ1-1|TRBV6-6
CASSWGQGRTEAFF
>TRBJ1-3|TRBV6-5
CAIRPGTAGNTIYF